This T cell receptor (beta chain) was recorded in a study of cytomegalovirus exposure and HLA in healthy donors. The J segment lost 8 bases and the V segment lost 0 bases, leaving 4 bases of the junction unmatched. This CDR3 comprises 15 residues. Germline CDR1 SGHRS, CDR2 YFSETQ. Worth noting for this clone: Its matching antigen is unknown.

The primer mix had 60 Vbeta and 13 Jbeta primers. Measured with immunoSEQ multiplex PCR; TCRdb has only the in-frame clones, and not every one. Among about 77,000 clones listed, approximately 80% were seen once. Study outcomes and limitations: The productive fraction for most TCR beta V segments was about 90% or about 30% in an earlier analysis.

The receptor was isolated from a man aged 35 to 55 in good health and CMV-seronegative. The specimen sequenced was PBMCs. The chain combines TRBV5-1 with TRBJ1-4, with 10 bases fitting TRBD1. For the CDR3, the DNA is TGCGCCAGCAGCTTGGGACAGGGGGCGGGAGAAAAACTGTTTTTT. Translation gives CASSLGQGAGEKLFF.